Each of the 5 T cell receptor beta chains below was sequenced from the same sample in a study of T cells after yellow fever vaccination. TCRdb itself ran the 5' RACE reads through MiXCR, one entry per CDR3 protein. Counted here are approximately 9,300 distinct CDR3 sequences, 4% to 6% occurring once; the ten biggest clones make up about 1.5%. This specimen was PBMCs, either bulk or a sorted T-cell subset (CD4+, CD8+, memory, or dextramer-sorted; not recorded which), taken roughly 15 days after the first yellow fever vaccination. The origin of the receptors is a man between 18 and 29 years old who received the YFV17D yellow fever vaccine.

By share, this clonotype ranks as medium-sized (0.01 to 0.1%). The chain carries TRBV10-3 and TRBJ1-4; 8 bases are a match to TRBD1. Germline V CDR1 and CDR2: ENHRY, SYGVKD. This CDR3 spans 14 amino acids. J lost 2 bases, V lost 5 bases, and 1 base had no gene match. The CDR3 loop reads CAISQGATNEKLFF. The CDR3 DNA is TGTGCCATCAGTCAGGGGGCTACTAATGAAAAACTGTTTTTT.

Many counts were recorded for this clonotype. DNA of the CDR3: TGTGCCAGTAGTGCGGGGAATCAGCCCCAGCATTTT. Amino acids: CASSAGNQPQHF. V usage is TRBV19 and J usage is TRBJ1-5; D gene ambiguous. Germline values: CDR1 LNHDA, CDR2 SQIVND (reference sequence). CDR3 size: 12 residues. V was trimmed by 5 bases and J by 4 bases, leaving 6 bases between them. Filled out from reference TRBV19 and TRBJ1-5, the complete variable domain reads DGGITQSPKYLFRKEGQNVTLSCEQNLNHDAMYWYRQDPGQGLRLIYYSQIVNDFQKGDIAEGYSVSREKKESFPLTVTSAQKNPTAFYLCASSAGNQPQHFGDGTRLSIL.

This clonotype qualifies as medium-sized. The chain employs TRBV20-1 and TRBJ2-3, with D perhaps matching TRBD2 (6 bases). The CDR3 totals 16 residues. Germline CDR1 DFQATT, CDR2 SNEGSKA (reference sequence). The germline V and J ends were trimmed by 3 bases and 2 bases, with 18 bases remaining between them. The CDR3 DNA reads as TGCAGTGCTAGCCCCTTTACCGGGGGTATCACAGATACGCAGTATTTT. Its translation is CSASPFTGGITDTQYF.

By share, this clonotype ranks as medium-sized. The chain recombines TRBV29-1 with TRBJ2-3; 10 bases are a match to TRBD2. The CDR3 spans 13 residues. Germline CDR1 is SQVTM and CDR2 is ANQGSEA. Trimming cost V 3 bases and J 6 bases; bases outside gene matches: 3. This CDR3 is CSVEGLARDTQYF. DNA for the CDR3: TGCAGCGTTGAGGGACTAGCGAGGGATACGCAGTATTTT.

This clonotype occurred many times. The CDR3 loop reads CASSLTSMLDTQYF. In DNA, the CDR3 is TGTGCCAGCAGCTTAACGTCCATGCTGGATACGCAGTATTTT. The chain recombines TRBV7-2 with TRBJ2-3; the D is unclear. Germline values: CDR1 SGHTA, CDR2 FQGNSA. This CDR3 is 14 amino acids long. Trimming removed 2 bases at V and 6 bases at J, with 12 bases between. Supplemented by reference TRBV7-2 and TRBJ2-3, the full variable domain reads GAGVSQSPSNKVTEKGKDVELRCDPISGHTALYWYRQSLGQGLEFLIYFQGNSAPDKSGLPSDRFSAERTGGSVSTLTIQRTQQEDSAVYLCASSLTSMLDTQYFGPGTRLTVL.